Below are 16 T cell receptor beta chains sequenced from a single sample in a study of monozygotic twins with cystic fibrosis. Only in-frame clones appear in the TCRdb table, and some are missing; sequencing was by immunoSEQ multiplex PCR. Here the sample spans tens of thousands of clones, approximately 72% being singletons. The sequenced sample consisted of blood. The receptors were sampled from a girl between 5 and 17 years old with cystic fibrosis.

The chain couples TRBV9 to TRBJ2-7; no clear D. V was trimmed by 0 bases and J by 2 bases, leaving 6 bases between them. This CDR3 spans 13 amino acids. Looked up from germline, CDR1 is SGDLS and CDR2 is YYNGEE. The CDR3 region is CASSVAPPYEQYF. CDR3 DNA: TGTGCCAGCAGCGTAGCCCCCCCCTACGAGCAGTACTTC.

This chain links TRBV4-1 with TRBJ1-4; possible D gene TRBD1, 6 bases. The CDR3 sequence is 15 residues long. V was cut by 1 base and J by 8 bases, with 14 bases left in between. The V gene's germline CDR1 is MGHRA and CDR2 YSYEKL. The CDR3 sequence is CASSQAGAVREKLFF. The CDR3 coding sequence is TGCGCCAGCAGCCAAGCAGGGGCCGTTCGGGAAAAACTGTTTTTT.

J is TRBJ1-2 and V is TRBV2; D is perhaps TRBD1 (6 bases). Germline CDR1 and CDR2: SNHLY and FYNNEI. With 7 bases removed from V and 0 bases from J, the gap between germline ends came to 9 bases. This CDR3 region has 13 residues. This CDR3 reads CASTQGANYGYTF. The CDR3, as DNA: TGTGCCAGCACACAGGGAGCTAACTATGGCTACACCTTC.

The chain has TRBV6-1 and TRBJ2-7; 9 bases line up with TRBD2. Germline trimming cut 10 bases from V and 6 bases from J; bases unmatched to any gene: 13. Germline loops: CDR1 MNHNS, CDR2 SASEGT. The CDR3 has 14 amino acids. The CDR3 region is CAIPRVGLAPEQYF. CDR3 DNA sequence: TGTGCCATTCCCCGGGTGGGACTAGCTCCCGAGCAGTACTTC.

V usage is TRBV5-4 and J usage is TRBJ2-3, with 9 nucleotides matching TRBD1. Germline trimming cut 4 bases from V and 1 base from J; bases unmatched to any gene: 10. Germline V CDR1 and CDR2: SGHNT, YYREEE (reference sequence). This CDR3 contains 17 residues. CDR3 DNA: TGTGCCAGCAGCAAAGGGACAGGGAGGACGGGCACAGATACGCAGTATTTT. Protein sequence: CASSKGTGRTGTDTQYF. The variable domain in full, completed from reference TRBV5-4 and TRBJ2-3, reads ETGVTQSPTHLIKTRGQQVTLRCSSQSGHNTVSWYQQALGQGPQFIFQYYREEENGRGNFPPRFSGLQFPNYSSELNVNALELDDSALYLCASSKGTGRTGTDTQYFGPGTRLTVL.

The V call is TRBV28, the J call TRBJ2-1; TRBD2 agrees at 7 bases. CDR1 is MDHEN, CDR2 SYDVKM, per germline. The CDR3 runs 15 residues. Trimming removed 3 bases from V and 6 bases from J; junction bases left unmatched: 8. The CDR3 sequence is CASSLPAGVSNEQFF. The CDR3 DNA reads as TGTGCCAGCAGTTTGCCGGCGGGAGTCTCCAATGAGCAGTTCTTC.

The rearrangement links TRBV21-1 to TRBJ2-6; no DNA check was done on the table's D call, TRBD2. TRBV21-1 is designated a pseudogene. The CDR3 runs to 18 residues. CDR3 bases: TGTGCCAGCAGCAACTTAGTTCGTGGTAAGACTGGGGCCAACGTCCTGACTTTC. Translating gives CASSNLVRGKTGANVLTF.

V is TRBV6-6 and J is TRBJ2-1; TRBD2 matches 7 bases. The CDR3 has 12 amino acids. CDR1 and CDR2 (germline): MNHNY, SVGAGI (reference sequence). V gave up 2 bases and J gave up 14 bases; unmatched junction bases: 6. The CDR3 bases are TGTGCCAGCAGTTACCGAGGACTAGATGAGTTCTTC. As protein: CASSYRGLDEFF.

The chain uses TRBV29-1 and TRBJ1-1, with TRBD1 matching 8 bases. The CDR3 spans 11 residues. Per the germline V gene, CDR1 is SQVTM and CDR2 is ANQGSEA. The CDR3 region has the DNA TGCAGGGGACAGGAGAACACTGAAGCTTTCTTT. Protein sequence: CRGQENTEAFF.

This clone came up once. This sequence joins TRBV30 and TRBJ2-6, with D uncertain. V lost 3 bases to trimming and J lost 0 bases, with 6 bases between them. Germline CDR1 reads GTSNPN; CDR2 reads SVGIG (reference sequence). The CDR3 covers 14 residues. In DNA, the CDR3 is TGTGCCTGGAGAATATACTCTGGGGCCAACGTCCTGACTTTC. It codes for CAWRIYSGANVLTF. The entire variable domain, with the rest obtained from reference TRBV30 and TRBJ2-6, is as follows: SQTIHQWPATLVQPVGSPLSLECTVEGTSNPNLYWYRQAAGRGLQLLFYSVGIGQISSEVPQNLSASRPQDRQFILSSKKLLLSDSGFYLCAWRIYSGANVLTFGAGSRLTVL.

The chain is built from TRBV6-5 and TRBJ2-7; D may match TRBD1 or TRBD2 (5 bases each). This CDR3 contains 13 residues. V was clipped by 4 bases and J by 7 bases, with 14 bases between them. Germline-derived CDR1 and CDR2 are MNHEY and SVGAGI. Here the CDR3 DNA reads TGTGCCAGCAGTTTTGCGAGGGGTCGGGAGCAGTACGTC. This translates into CASSFARGREQYV.

This clone was seen only a few times. The genes are TRBV2 and TRBJ1-5; weak D call: TRBD1 (6 bases). The CDR3 covers 14 residues. V was shortened by 6 bases and J by 4 bases, with 13 bases between the two germline ends. Looked up from germline, CDR1 is SNHLY and CDR2 is FYNNEI. This chain's CDR3 is CASRGQLYNQPQHF. CDR3 nucleotide sequence: TGTGCCAGCAGAGGACAGCTCTATAATCAGCCCCAGCATTTT.

The V gene is TRBV27, the J gene TRBJ2-7, with D maybe TRBD2 (6 bases). V dropped 5 bases and J dropped 2 bases, with 13 bases sitting between them. Germline values: CDR1 MNHEY, CDR2 SMNVEV (reference sequence). This CDR3 region has 14 residues. CDR3 nucleotides: TGTGCCAGCAGTCCACCCGGGGGTACCTACGAGCAGTACTTC. Amino acids: CASSPPGGTYEQYF.

The genes are TRBV30 and TRBJ2-7; 8 bases fit TRBD1. The J segment lost 3 bases and the V segment lost 3 bases, leaving 13 bases of the junction unmatched. The length of the CDR3 is 16 residues. CDR1 is GTSNPN, CDR2 SVGIG, per germline (reference sequence). Here the CDR3 DNA reads TGTGCCTGGAGCGATAACAGGGTGGACAGGGTCTACGAGCAGTACTTC. This codes for CAWSDNRVDRVYEQYF. Full variable domain (missing parts from reference TRBV30 and TRBJ2-7): SQTIHQWPATLVQPVGSPLSLECTVEGTSNPNLYWYRQAAGRGLQLLFYSVGIGQISSEVPQNLSASRPQDRQFILSSKKLLLSDSGFYLCAWSDNRVDRVYEQYFGPGTRLTVT.

This chain connects TRBV19 to TRBJ1-2; possibly TRBD1 for D (6 bases). Germline V gene data show CDR1 as LNHDA and CDR2 as SQIVND (reference sequence). V gave up 3 bases and J gave up 4 bases, with 9 bases separating them. The CDR3 runs to 13 residues. CDR3 sequence: CASSISDSYGYTF. In nucleotides, the CDR3 is TGTGCCAGTAGTATTTCGGACAGCTATGGCTACACCTTC.

The V call is TRBV11-2, the J call TRBJ2-7, with D hard to call. Trimming removed 0 bases from V and 2 bases from J, with 8 bases in between. Germline V CDR1 and CDR2: SGHAT, FQNNGV. The CDR3 sequence is 14 residues long. CDR3 nucleotide sequence: TGTGCCAGCAGCTTAGATTTGACAACCTACGAGCAGTACTTC. Encoded protein: CASSLDLTTYEQYF.